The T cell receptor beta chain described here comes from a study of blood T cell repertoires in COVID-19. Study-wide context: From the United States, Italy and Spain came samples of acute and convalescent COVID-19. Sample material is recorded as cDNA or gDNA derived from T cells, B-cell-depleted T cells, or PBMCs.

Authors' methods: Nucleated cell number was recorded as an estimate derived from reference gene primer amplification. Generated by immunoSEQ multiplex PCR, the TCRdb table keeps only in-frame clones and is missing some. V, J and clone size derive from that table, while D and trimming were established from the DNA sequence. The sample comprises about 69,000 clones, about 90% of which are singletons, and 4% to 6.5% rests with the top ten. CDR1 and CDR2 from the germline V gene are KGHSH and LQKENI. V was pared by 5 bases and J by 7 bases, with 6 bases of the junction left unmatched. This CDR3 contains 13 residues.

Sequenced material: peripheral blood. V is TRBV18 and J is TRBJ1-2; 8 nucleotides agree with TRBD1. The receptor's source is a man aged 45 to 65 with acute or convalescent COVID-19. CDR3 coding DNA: TGTGCCAGCTCAGCGGGACAGGCGGGTGGCTACACCTTC. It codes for CASSAGQAGGYTF.